This T cell receptor beta chain was sequenced in a study of persistence of HIV-infected CD4 T cells. In regard to this clone: Antigen specificity is unknown.

Trimming removed 5 bases from V and 5 bases from J; junction bases left unmatched: 11. Germline CDR1 reads MGHRA; CDR2 reads YSYEKL. The CDR3 spans 16 residues. Cells were stimulated with overlapping HIV-1 Gag 15-mer peptides. Sorting of responding CD4+ T cells relied on upregulated CD40 ligand together with CD69. The libraries were made with immunoSEQ version 4 in survey mode. Method: immunoSEQ multiplex PCR; TCRdb's copy keeps in-frame clones and lacks some. The data contain fewer than 35,000 clones, 70% of them seen just once; the ten biggest clones take up 1.4%. Sample: CD4+ T cells sorted from PBMCs after approximately 18-hour stimulation, taken from a patient who received antiretroviral therapy. This TCR was sampled from an adult man with HIV who was CMV-seropositive. The chain employs TRBV4-1 and TRBJ1-2; 10 bases agree with TRBD1. The DNA of the CDR3 is TGCGCCAGCAGCAGTACCGGGACAGGGGCTCAGTATGGCTACACCTTC. Encoded protein: CASSSTGTGAQYGYTF.